This T cell receptor beta chain was captured in a study of cytomegalovirus exposure and HLA in healthy donors. Donors consisted of healthy bone marrow donors. Germline CDR1 SGHAT, CDR2 FQNNGV. The CDR3 sequence is 16 residues long. With 5 bases removed from V and 3 bases from J, the gap between germline ends came to 18 bases. Researchers ran the PCR with 60 Vbeta and 13 Jbeta primers. Only in-frame clones appear in the TCRdb table, and some are missing; sequencing was by immunoSEQ multiplex PCR. This repertoire comprises about 130,000 clones; its ten largest clones make up approximately 2.6%. On this clone itself: The antigen is not known.

Overall study results and limits: The study labeled fewer than 200 TCR beta chains cytomegalovirus-associated.

The V and J genes are TRBV11-2 and TRBJ2-3; D is perhaps TRBD1 (6 bases). The receptor was derived from a man younger than 40 in good health and CMV-seronegative. The specimen was PBMCs. CDR3 region: CASSPTAARGTDTQYF. CDR3 coding DNA: TGTGCCAGCAGCCCCACTGCCGCGAGGGGGACAGATACGCAGTATTTT.